This T cell receptor (beta chain) comes out of a study of T cell responses to AZD1222 COVID-19 vaccine. As for this clone: What it binds is not known.

Sequencing was performed with immunoSEQ multiplex PCR; in TCRdb, only in-frame clones are kept and a portion is missing. The sample lists about 150,000 clones; more than 85% were seen once. General observations from the study: Distributed over spike, vaccine-associated CD4 TCRs predominated at 160-218 and 743-854. Only 5 or 6 people who got AZD1222 tested seropositive at baseline. The donors showed a predominance of white British ancestry and of females, with possible underestimation of clonal diversity. A reported finding is that nearly half of spike-specific TCRs target unmutated variant regions.

Germline V gene lookup returns CDR1 LNHDA and CDR2 SQIVND (reference sequence). The CDR3 contains 10 residues. The V end was cut by 7 bases, the J end by 4 bases, with 4 bases between. Source: peripheral blood, taken after recovery from COVID-19. The J gene is TRBJ1-1, the V gene TRBV19; no clear D. The receptor was derived from an adult who had recovered from COVID-19. Here the CDR3 DNA reads TGTGCCAGTATGACCACTGAAGCTTTCTTT. Its protein product is CASMTTEAFF.